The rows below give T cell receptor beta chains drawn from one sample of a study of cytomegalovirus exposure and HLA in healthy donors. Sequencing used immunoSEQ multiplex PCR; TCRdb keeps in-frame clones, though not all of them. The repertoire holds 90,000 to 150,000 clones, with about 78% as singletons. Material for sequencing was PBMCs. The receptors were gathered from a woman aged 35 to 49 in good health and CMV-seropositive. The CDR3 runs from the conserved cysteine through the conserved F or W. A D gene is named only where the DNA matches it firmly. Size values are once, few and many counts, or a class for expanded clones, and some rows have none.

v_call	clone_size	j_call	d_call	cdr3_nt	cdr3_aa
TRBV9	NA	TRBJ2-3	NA	TGTGCCAGCAGCGTAGCACCCGGGAGCGCAGATACGCAGTATTTT	CASSVAPGSADTQYF
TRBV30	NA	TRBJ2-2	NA	TGTGCCTGGACCAGGACCGGGGAGCTGTTTTTT	CAWTRTGELFF
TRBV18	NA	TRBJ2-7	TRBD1	TGTGCCAGCTCACCACCGTCAGGGGGTACAGGCGACGAGCAGTACTTC	CASSPPSGGTGDEQYF
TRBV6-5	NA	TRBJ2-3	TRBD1	TGTGCCAGCAGTTACTCGAAGCAGGGGGCATATACGCAGTATTTT	CASSYSKQGAYTQYF
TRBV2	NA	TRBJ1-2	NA	TGTGCCAGCAGGCTCGAGACAGGCTATGGCTACACCTTC	CASRLETGYGYTF
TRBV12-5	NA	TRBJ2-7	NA	TGTGCTAGTGGGATGGCAGGGGAAGGGACCTACGAGCAGTACTTC	CASGMAGEGTYEQYF
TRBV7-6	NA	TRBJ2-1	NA	TGTGCCAGCAGCCAAAGAGGAGGGACCGTCTACAATGAGCAGTTCTTC	CASSQRGGTVYNEQFF
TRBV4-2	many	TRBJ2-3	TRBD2	TGTGCCAGCAGCCAAGATAGAGGGGGACTAGCGTCGAATACGCAGTATTTT	CASSQDRGGLASNTQYF
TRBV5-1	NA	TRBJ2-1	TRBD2	TGCGCCAGCAGCTTGGGGCGGGGGGGCGCCAATGAGCAGTTCTTC	CASSLGRGGANEQFF
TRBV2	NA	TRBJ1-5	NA	TGTGCCAGCTCAACAGGTACTCGCAATCAGCCCCAGCATTTT	CASSTGTRNQPQHF
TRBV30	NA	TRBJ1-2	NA	TGTGCCTGGAGTGTTTCAATCGGGACCGGGAGGGGCTTTTATGGCTACACCTTC	CAWSVSIGTGRGFYGYTF
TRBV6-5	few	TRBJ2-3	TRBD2	TGTGCCAGCAGCCCCGGGGGGAAAGATACGCAGTATTTT	CASSPGGKDTQYF
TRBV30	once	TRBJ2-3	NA	TGTGCCTGGAGAACTCGATCCCCAGATACGCAGTATTTT	CAWRTRSPDTQYF
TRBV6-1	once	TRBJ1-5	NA	TGTGCCAGCAGTGCTGACAGGTATAGCAATCAGCCCCAGCATTTT	CASSADRYSNQPQHF
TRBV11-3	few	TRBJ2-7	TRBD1	TGTGCCAGCAGCTTAGGATACAGGGGGGCTGAAGAGCAGTACTTC	CASSLGYRGAEEQYF
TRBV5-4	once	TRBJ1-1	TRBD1	TGTGCCAGCAGCTTGTCCCTACAGGGGAGAGCTTTCTTT	CASSLSLQGRAFF
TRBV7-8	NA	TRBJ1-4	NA	TGTGCCAGCAGGCACTCTCGTCTGGGCCTTCAAAGTAAACTGTTTTTT	CASRHSRLGLQSKLFF
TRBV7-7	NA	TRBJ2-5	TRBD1	TGTGCTAGCAGCTTAAACAGGGGCCAAGAGACCCAGTACTTC	CASSLNRGQETQYF
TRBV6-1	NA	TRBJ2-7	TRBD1	TGTGCCAGCAGTCAGGACAGGAACGAGCAGTACTTC	CASSQDRNEQYF
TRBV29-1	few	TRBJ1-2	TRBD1	TGCAGCGTCTCACAGGGGCATGGCTATGGCTACACCTTC	CSVSQGHGYGYTF
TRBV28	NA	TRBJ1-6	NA	TGTGCCAGCAGTCCCACGGGGACTGCACCCCTCCACTTT	CASSPTGTAPLHF
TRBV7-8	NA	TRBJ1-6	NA	TGTGCCAGCAGCTTAGGCAGGGCCCCCGGGTCCTATAATTCACCCCTCCACTTT	CASSLGRAPGSYNSPLHF
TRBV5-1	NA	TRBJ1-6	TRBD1	TGCGCCAGCAGCTTGGGGACAGGGGGCAAAGGTTCACCCCTCCACTTT	CASSLGTGGKGSPLHF
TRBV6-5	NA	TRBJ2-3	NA	TGTGCCAGCAGTCCGGGAGGCACAGATACGCAGTATTTT	CASSPGGTDTQYF
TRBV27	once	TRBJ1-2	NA	TGTGCCAGCGGCCCTGACAGACCCATCACAAACTATGGCTACACCTTC	CASGPDRPITNYGYTF
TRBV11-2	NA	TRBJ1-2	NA	TGTGCCAGCAGTTGGGTGCCAGGGGCTGGAGGCTACACCTTC	CASSWVPGAGGYTF